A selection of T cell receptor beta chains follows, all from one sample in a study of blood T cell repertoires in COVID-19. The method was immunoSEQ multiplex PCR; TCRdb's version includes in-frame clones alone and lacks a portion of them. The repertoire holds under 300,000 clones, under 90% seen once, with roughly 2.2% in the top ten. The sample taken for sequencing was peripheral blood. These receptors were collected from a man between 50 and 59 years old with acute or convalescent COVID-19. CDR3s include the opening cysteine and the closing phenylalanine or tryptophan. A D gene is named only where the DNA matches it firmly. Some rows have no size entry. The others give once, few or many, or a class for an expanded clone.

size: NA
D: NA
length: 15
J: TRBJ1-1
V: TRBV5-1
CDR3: CASSLTLGTLTEAFF
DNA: TGCGCCAGCAGCCTAACCCTCGGGACTCTCACTGAAGCTTTCTTT

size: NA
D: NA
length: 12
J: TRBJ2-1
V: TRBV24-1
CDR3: CATSGQGNEQFF
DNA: TGTGCCACCAGTGGTCAGGGTAATGAGCAGTTCTTC

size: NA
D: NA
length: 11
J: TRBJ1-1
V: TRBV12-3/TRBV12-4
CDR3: CASVEDTEAFF
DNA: TGTGCCAGCGTGGAGGACACTGAAGCTTTCTTT

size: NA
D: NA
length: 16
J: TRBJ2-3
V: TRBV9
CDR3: CASSGGGRPSTDTQYF
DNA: TGTGCCAGCAGCGGAGGAGGTAGGCCTAGCACAGATACGCAGTATTTT

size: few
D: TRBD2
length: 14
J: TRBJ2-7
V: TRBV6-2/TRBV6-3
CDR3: CASSPRGGSYEQYF
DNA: TGTGCCAGCAGTCCGCGGGGGGGGTCCTACGAGCAGTACTTC

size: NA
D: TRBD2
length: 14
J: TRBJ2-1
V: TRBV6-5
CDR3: CASRWTSGVYEQFF
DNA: TGTGCCAGCAGATGGACTAGCGGGGTCTATGAGCAGTTCTTC

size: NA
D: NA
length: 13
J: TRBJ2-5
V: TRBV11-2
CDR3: CASSLPSQETQYF
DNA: TGTGCCAGCAGCTTACCTAGCCAAGAGACCCAGTACTTC

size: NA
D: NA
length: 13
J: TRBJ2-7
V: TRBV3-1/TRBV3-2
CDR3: CASSQAFFYEQYF
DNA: TGTGCCAGCAGCCAAGCGTTCTTCTACGAGCAGTACTTC

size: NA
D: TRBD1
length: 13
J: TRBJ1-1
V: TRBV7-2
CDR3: CASTPTGGTEAFF
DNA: TGTGCCAGCACACCCACAGGGGGCACTGAAGCTTTCTTT

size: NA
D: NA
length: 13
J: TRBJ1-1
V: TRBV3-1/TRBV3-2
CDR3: CASSQTQAFEAFF
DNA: TGTGCCAGCAGCCAAACCCAGGCCTTTGAAGCTTTCTTT

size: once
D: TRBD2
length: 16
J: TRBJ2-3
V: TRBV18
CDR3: CASSPSLAGSTDTQYF
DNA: TGTGCCAGCTCACCCTCACTAGCGGGGAGCACAGATACGCAGTATTTT

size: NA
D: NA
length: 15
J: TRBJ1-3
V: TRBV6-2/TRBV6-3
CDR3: CASSSAEGSGNTIYF
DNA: TGTGCCAGCAGTTCAGCGGAAGGCTCCGGTAACACCATATATTTT

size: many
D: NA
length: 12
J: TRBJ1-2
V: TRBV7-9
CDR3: CASSPASDGYTF
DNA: TGTGCCAGCAGCCCCGCCAGTGATGGCTACACCTTC

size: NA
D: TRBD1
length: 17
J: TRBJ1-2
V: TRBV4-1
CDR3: CASSLDGDSSSTIGYTF
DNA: TGCGCCAGCAGCCTAGATGGGGACAGCAGTTCCACTATCGGCTACACCTTC

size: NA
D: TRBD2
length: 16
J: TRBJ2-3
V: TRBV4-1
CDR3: CASSQERGRGADTQYF
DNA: TGCGCCAGCAGCCAAGAACGCGGGAGGGGGGCAGATACGCAGTATTTT

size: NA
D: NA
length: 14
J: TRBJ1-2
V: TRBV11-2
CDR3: CASSSEGDYYGYTF
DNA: TGTGCCAGCAGCTCAGAAGGGGACTACTATGGCTACACCTTC